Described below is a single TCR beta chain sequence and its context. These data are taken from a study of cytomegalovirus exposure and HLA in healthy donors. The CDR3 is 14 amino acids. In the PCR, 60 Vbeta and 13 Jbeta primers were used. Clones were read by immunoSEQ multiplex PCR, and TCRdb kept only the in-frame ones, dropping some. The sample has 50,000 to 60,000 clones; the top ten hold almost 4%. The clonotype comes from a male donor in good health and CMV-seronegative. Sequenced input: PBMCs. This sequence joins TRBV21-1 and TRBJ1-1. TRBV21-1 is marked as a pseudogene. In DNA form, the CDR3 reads TGTGCCAGCAGCAAAACCCTGGGAGACACTGAAGCTTTCTTT. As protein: CASSKTLGDTEAFF.